One sample yielded the 8 T cell receptor beta chains listed below, sequenced in a study of cytomegalovirus exposure and HLA in healthy donors. The PCR was carried out with 60 Vbeta primers and 13 Jbeta primers. The repertoire was sequenced with immunoSEQ multiplex PCR; TCRdb's copy has only in-frame clones and lacks some. The sample contains over 150,000 clones, about 80% of which appear only once. Sequencing input: PBMCs. All receptors derive from a man aged 25 to 40 in good health and CMV-seropositive.

This chain uses TRBV20-1 with TRBJ1-2; the D is unclear. CDR1 is DFQATT, CDR2 SNEGSKA, per germline (reference sequence). V lost 3 bases, J lost 7 bases, and 9 bases lay in between. CDR3 length: 11 amino acids. The CDR3 coding sequence is TGCAGTGCTAGGAGAGCAGGTGGCTACACCTTC. This encodes CSARRAGGYTF.

The chain links TRBV5-4 to TRBJ2-7, with 7 bases that match TRBD1. Trimming removed 4 bases from V and 2 bases from J; junction bases left unmatched: 6. Germline CDR1 reads SGHNT; CDR2 reads YYREEE (reference sequence). This CDR3 region has 14 residues. CDR3 nucleotide sequence: TGTGCCAGCAGCACCTGGACAGGTACCTACGAGCAGTACTTC. Translation gives CASSTWTGTYEQYF.

The chain joins TRBV5-1 to TRBJ2-1; TRBD2 might be the D (6 bases). The CDR3 is made up of 15 amino acids. The V and J ends lost 2 bases and 8 bases respectively, with 17 bases between them. Germline V gene sequence: CDR1 SGHRS, CDR2 YFSETQ. This chain's CDR3 is CASSLKLASTDEQFF. The CDR3 DNA is TGCGCCAGCAGCTTAAAGCTAGCGTCTACGGATGAGCAGTTCTTC.

The chain couples TRBV6-4 to TRBJ2-1; 10 bases agree with TRBD2. The CDR3 contains 18 residues. V was clipped by 6 bases and J by 6 bases; unmatched bases: 17. CDR1 and CDR2 from the germline V gene are MRHNA and SNTAGT. The DNA of the CDR3 is TGTGCCAGCAGCCGCTCTAGCGGGAGACGGGGCTTTCGCAATGAGCAGTTCTTC. It encodes CASSRSSGRRGFRNEQFF.

This clone was seen a few times. The genes are TRBV18 and TRBJ2-3; 9 bases fit TRBD1. The V gene end was trimmed by 5 bases and the J gene end by 2 bases; junction bases not matched to a gene: 8. The V gene's germline CDR1 is KGHSH and CDR2 LQKENI. The CDR3 runs 16 residues. The CDR3 DNA follows: TGTGCCAGCTCATTCAGACAGGGGGGCTCCACAGATACGCAGTATTTT. Its translation: CASSFRQGGSTDTQYF.

This clone was recorded a few times. The V and J genes are TRBV7-9 and TRBJ2-6; D gene ambiguous. From germline, CDR1 is SEHNR and CDR2 FQNEAQ (reference sequence). V dropped 2 bases and J dropped 0 bases, with 5 bases sitting between them. The CDR3 is 15 amino acids. The CDR3: CASSLSDSGANVLTF. The DNA for the CDR3 is TGTGCCAGCAGCTTAAGCGACTCTGGGGCCAACGTCCTGACTTTC.

This clone turned up a few times. This sequence joins TRBV25-1 and TRBJ2-7; maybe TRBD1 (6 bases). The V gene's germline CDR1 is MGHDK and CDR2 SYGVNS. V shed 7 bases and J shed 1 base, with 23 bases lying between them. The CDR3 sequence is 17 residues long. This CDR3 reads CASTQSSAQGPSYEQYF. In DNA form, the CDR3 reads TGTGCCAGCACCCAAAGCTCCGCACAGGGCCCTTCCTACGAGCAGTACTTC.

This clone occurred a few times. The chain carries TRBV19 and TRBJ1-1; 10 bases are a match to TRBD1. The CDR3 covers 14 residues. Germline CDR1 reads LNHDA; CDR2 reads SQIVND (reference sequence). V lost 4 bases to trimming and J lost 3 bases; unmatched junction nucleotides: 2. For the CDR3, the DNA is TGTGCCAGTAGTAGAGGACAGGGGGACACTGAAGCTTTCTTT. It translates to CASSRGQGDTEAFF.